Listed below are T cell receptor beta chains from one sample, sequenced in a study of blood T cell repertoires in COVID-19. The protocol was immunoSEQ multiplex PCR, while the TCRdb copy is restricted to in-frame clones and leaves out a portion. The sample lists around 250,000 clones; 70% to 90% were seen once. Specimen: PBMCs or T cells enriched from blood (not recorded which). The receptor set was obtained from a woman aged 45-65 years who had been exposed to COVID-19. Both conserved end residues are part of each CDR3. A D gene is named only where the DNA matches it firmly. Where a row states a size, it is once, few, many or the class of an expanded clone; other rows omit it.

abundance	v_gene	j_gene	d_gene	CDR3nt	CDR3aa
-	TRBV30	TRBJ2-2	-	TGTGCCTGGAGTGTACGCCAGGGGAATCTGTTCACCGGGGAGCTGTTTTTT	CAWSVRQGNLFTGELFF
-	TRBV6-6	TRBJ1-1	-	TGTGCCACCCGACATTTAGAGTTGCCTGAAGCTTTCTTT	CATRHLELPEAFF
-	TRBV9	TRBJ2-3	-	TGTGCCAGCAGCGTAGCGCGTACAGATACGCAGTATTTT	CASSVARTDTQYF
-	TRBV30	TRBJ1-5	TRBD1	TGTGCCTGGAACCTCAGGGGGCAGCCCCAGCATTTT	CAWNLRGQPQHF
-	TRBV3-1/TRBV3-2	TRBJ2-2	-	TGTGCCAGCAGCCAAGAGGGGCTAGTTGATGATTTTGCCGGGGAGCTGTTTTTT	CASSQEGLVDDFAGELFF
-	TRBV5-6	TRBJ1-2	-	TGTGCCAGCAGCTTGAGCGGGAGGGGGGACTATGGCTACACCTTC	CASSLSGRGDYGYTF
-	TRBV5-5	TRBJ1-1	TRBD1	TGTGCCAGCAGCTTGCGCGGGACAGGGGTCACTGAAGCTTTCTTT	CASSLRGTGVTEAFF
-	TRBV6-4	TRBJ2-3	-	TGTGCCAGCACCCCTCGGGCGGGTACCACAGATACGCAGTATTTT	CASTPRAGTTDTQYF
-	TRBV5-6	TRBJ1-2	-	TGTGCCAGCAGCTTGGCCCGGCAGGGAGGCGACTATGGCTACACCTTC	CASSLARQGGDYGYTF
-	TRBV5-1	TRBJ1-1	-	TGCGCCAGCAGCTTGGTGGGAGGAATTGAAGCTTTCTTT	CASSLVGGIEAFF
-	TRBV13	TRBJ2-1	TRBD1	TGTGCCAGCAGCCTCCAGACAGGGGAGAAGTTCTTC	CASSLQTGEKFF
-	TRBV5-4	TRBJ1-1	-	TGTGCCAGCAGCCAAGGGGGAGTGAACACTGAAGCTTTCTTT	CASSQGGVNTEAFF
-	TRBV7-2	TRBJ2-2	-	TGTGCCAGCAGCTCAATAAGGTGGGGGCTGAACACCGGGGAGCTGTTTTTT	CASSSIRWGLNTGELFF
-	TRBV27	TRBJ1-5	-	TGTGCCAGCAGTTTTGGAGGTGGGGATCAGCCCCAGCATTTT	CASSFGGGDQPQHF
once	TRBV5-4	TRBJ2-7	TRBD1	TGTGCCAGCAGCTTGAACAGGGGGTACGAGCAGTACTTC	CASSLNRGYEQYF
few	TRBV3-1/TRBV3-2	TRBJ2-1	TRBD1	TGTGCCAGCAGCCAAGCGGGACAGCCTTACAATGAGCAGTTCTTC	CASSQAGQPYNEQFF
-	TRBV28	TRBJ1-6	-	TGTGCCAGCAGCTACGCCGGTTCACCCCTCCACTTT	CASSYAGSPLHF
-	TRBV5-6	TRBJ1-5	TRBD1	TGTGCCAGCAGCCGGACAGGGGTCGGTAATCAGCCCCAGCATTTT	CASSRTGVGNQPQHF
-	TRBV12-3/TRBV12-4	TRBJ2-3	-	TGTGCCAGCAGTTTTAGGGGGGATACGCAGTATTTT	CASSFRGDTQYF
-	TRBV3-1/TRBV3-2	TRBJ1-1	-	TGTGCCAGCAGCCACCAGGGTTTCATGAACACTGAAGCTTTCTTT	CASSHQGFMNTEAFF
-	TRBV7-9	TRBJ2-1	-	TGTGCCAGCAGCTCCTCTTTACGGGGGGCCTCCTACAATGAGCAGTTCTTC	CASSSSLRGASYNEQFF
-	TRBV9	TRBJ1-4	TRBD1	TGTGCCAGCAGCTCAGATCCGGGACAGGGATCGGAACTGTTTTTT	CASSSDPGQGSELFF
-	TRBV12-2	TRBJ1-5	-	TGTGCAAGTCGCTTAGCGGGGACAGAAAATCAGCCCCAGCATTTT	CASRLAGTENQPQHF
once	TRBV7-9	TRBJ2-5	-	TGTGCCAGCAGCGGACTGGGGGAGACCCAGTACTTC	CASSGLGETQYF
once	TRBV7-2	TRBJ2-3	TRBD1	TGTGCCAGCAGCTCACGGACAGGGGCCACAGATACGCAGTATTTT	CASSSRTGATDTQYF
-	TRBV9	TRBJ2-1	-	TGTGCCAGCAGCGTAGACACCCTCTCCTACAATGAGCAGTTCTTC	CASSVDTLSYNEQFF
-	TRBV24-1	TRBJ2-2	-	TGTGCCACCAGTGATCCGTCCAGGGACACCGGGGAGCTGTTTTTT	CATSDPSRDTGELFF
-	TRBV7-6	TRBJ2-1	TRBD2	TGTGCCAGCAGCCGACTAGCGGGGGATCTGGGGAATGAGCAGTTCTTC	CASSRLAGDLGNEQFF
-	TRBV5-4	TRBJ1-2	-	TGTGCCAGCAGCGAGGACAGCTATGGCTACACCTTC	CASSEDSYGYTF
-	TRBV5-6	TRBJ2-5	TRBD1	TGTGCCAGCAGCTTACGACAGGGCGGGCTAGAGACCCAGTACTTC	CASSLRQGGLETQYF
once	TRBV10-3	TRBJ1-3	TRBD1	TGTGCCATCAGGAGGACAGGGGGCAGTGGAAACACCATATATTTT	CAIRRTGGSGNTIYF
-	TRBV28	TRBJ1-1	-	TGTGCCAGCAGTTTTTGGGTAGAGGCTGAAGCTTTCTTT	CASSFWVEAEAFF
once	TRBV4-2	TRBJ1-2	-	TGTGCCAGCAGCATATCTAACTATGGCTACACCTTC	CASSISNYGYTF